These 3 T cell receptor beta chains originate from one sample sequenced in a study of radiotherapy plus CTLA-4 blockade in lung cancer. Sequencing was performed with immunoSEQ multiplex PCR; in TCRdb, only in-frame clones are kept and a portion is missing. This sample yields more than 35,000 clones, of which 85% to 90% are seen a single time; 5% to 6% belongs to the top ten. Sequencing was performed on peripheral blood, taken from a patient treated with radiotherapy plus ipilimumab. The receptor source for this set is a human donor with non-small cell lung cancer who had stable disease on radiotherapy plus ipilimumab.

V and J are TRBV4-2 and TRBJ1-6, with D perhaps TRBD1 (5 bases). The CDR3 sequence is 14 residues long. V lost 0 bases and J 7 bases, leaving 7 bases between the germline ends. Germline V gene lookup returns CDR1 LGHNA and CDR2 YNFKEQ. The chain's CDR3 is CASSQEQENSPLHF. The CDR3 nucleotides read TGTGCCAGCAGCCAAGAACAGGAAAATTCACCCCTCCACTTT.

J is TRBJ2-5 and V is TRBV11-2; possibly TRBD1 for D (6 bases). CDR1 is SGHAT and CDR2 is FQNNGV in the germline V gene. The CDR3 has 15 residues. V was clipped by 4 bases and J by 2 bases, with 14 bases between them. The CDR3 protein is CASSWLGHLQETQYF. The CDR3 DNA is TGTGCCAGCAGCTGGTTGGGACACCTACAAGAGACCCAGTACTTC.

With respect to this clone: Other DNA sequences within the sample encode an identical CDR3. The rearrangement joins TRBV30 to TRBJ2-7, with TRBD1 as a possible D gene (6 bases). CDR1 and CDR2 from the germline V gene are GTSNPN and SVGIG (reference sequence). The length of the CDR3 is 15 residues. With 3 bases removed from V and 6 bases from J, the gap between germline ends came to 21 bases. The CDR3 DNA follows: TGTGCCTGGAGGGACAGAGGGCCTGGAGTGCGCGAGCAGTACTTC. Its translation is CAWRDRGPGVREQYF.